These 10 T cell receptor beta chains originate from one sample sequenced in a study of CD8+CD57+ T cells in acquired aplastic anemia. The use of genomic DNA as template underpinned the TCR beta VDJ and CDR3 profiling. TCRdb analysed the reads with MiXCR anew, one entry per CDR3 protein. The data hold some 150,000 distinct CDR3 sequences, with roughly two fifths observed a single time. The sample consisted of sorted CD4+, CD8+, or CD8+CD57+ T cells (not recorded which) from PBMCs. Every receptor here comes from a human donor in good health, serving as a control.

Comment on this clonotype: Sequence at one end of the junction differs from germline and may be a read error. The CDR3 DNA reads as TGTGCCAGCGGTGAGTCCTTGAAAGGCGACACTGAAGCTTTCTTT. This gives the protein CASGESLKGDTEAFF. The rearrangement uses TRBV25-1 and TRBJ1-1, with unresolved D. Germline V gives CDR1 MGHDK, CDR2 SYGVNS. The CDR3 covers 15 residues.

This clonotype has a handful of counts. DNA of the CDR3: TGTGCCAGCAGTGACGGAACCGGATCACCCCTCCACTTT. This translates into CASSDGTGSPLHF. The chain has TRBV2 and TRBJ1-6; no reliable D call. Germline CDR1 is SNHLY and CDR2 is FYNNEI. The CDR3 length is 13 residues. Trimming stripped 3 bases from V and 10 bases from J, with 10 bases between.

This clonotype was counted ten times or more. The genes are TRBV20-1 and TRBJ1-2, with TRBD1 matching 9 bases. Germline V gene lookup returns CDR1 DFQATT and CDR2 SNEGSKA (reference sequence). Losses at the gene ends were 5 bases for V and 2 bases for J; bases not matched to a gene: 0. The length of the CDR3 is 12 residues. The chain's CDR3 is CSAGTGNYGYTF. In DNA, the CDR3 is TGCAGTGCTGGGACAGGGAACTATGGCTACACCTTC.

This clonotype was observed a few times. The germline gene is not matched at one end of the junction; a read error may be the cause. In DNA, the CDR3 is TGTGCCAGCGGGCCAGGCCTAACCAAAAGCATTCAGTACTTC. Translating gives CASGPGLTKSIQYF. The chain recombines TRBV12-3 or TRBV12-4 with TRBJ2-4, with D unclear. The CDR3 sequence is 14 residues long.

In its sample, this clonotype was seen many times. This chain uses TRBV15 with TRBJ2-4; D not certain. CDR1 LNHNV and CDR2 YYDKDF come from the germline V gene (reference sequence). Trimming removed 1 base from V and 5 bases from J, with 6 bases in between. This CDR3 spans 13 amino acids. CDR3 sequence reads: CATSRGPENIQYF. The CDR3 DNA is TGTGCCACCAGCAGAGGCCCAGAAAACATTCAGTACTTC. The full variable domain, its missing parts supplied by reference TRBV15 and TRBJ2-4, is DAMVIQNPRYQVTQFGKPVTLSCSQTLNHNVMYWYQQKSSQAPKLLFHYYDKDFNNEADTPDNFQSRRPNTSFCFLDIRSPGLGDTAMYLCATSRGPENIQYFGAGTRLSVL.

The chain uses TRBV29-1 and TRBJ2-3; TRBD2 matches at 9 bases. After removal of 8 bases from V and 4 bases from J, the junction contained 10 bases not matched to a gene. Germline lookup yields CDR1 SQVTM and CDR2 ANQGSEA. CDR3 length: 14 residues. CDR3 in DNA: TGCAGCTTAGAAGGGGGACTAGCCCCAGATACGCAGTATTTT. Its translation is CSLEGGLAPDTQYF.

In its sample, this clonotype was seen many times. This chain uses TRBV25-1 with TRBJ2-5, with D perhaps being TRBD1 or TRBD2 (5 bases each). Germline lookup yields CDR1 MGHDK and CDR2 SYGVNS. The germline V and J ends were trimmed by 6 bases and 1 base, with 9 bases remaining between them. This CDR3 spans 13 amino acids. CDR3: CASRYGTQETQYF. Written as DNA, the CDR3 is TGTGCCAGCAGGTATGGGACCCAAGAGACCCAGTACTTC.

About this clonotype itself: Possible read error: a much larger clone is one base away. The chain recombines TRBV12-3 or TRBV12-4 with TRBJ1-5, with no clear D. The CDR3 spans 16 residues. V dropped 5 bases and J dropped 0 bases, with 14 bases sitting between them. The CDR3 is CASSLAGLNSNQPQHF. CDR3 nucleotide sequence: TGTGCCAGCAGTCTCGCCGGACTGAATAGCAATCAGCCCCAGCATTTT.

The chain employs TRBV19 and TRBJ1-2; the D is unclear. The CDR3 loop spans 15 amino acids. Germline V CDR1 and CDR2: LNHDA, SQIVND (reference sequence). Trimming took 10 bases from V and 2 from J, leaving 20 bases between them. The CDR3 DNA sequence: TGTGCCACGAATAGCCTCTCCCGTCCGAACTATGGCTACACCTTC. Amino acids: CATNSLSRPNYGYTF.

This chain joins TRBV7-7 and TRBJ2-7, with 10 bases identical to TRBD1. In germline, CDR1 is SSHAT, CDR2 FNYEAQ (reference sequence). The CDR3 runs to 15 residues. The junction had 10 bases not matched to a gene; V was cut back by 5 bases and J by 6 bases. The CDR3 loop reads CASSLGQGEVSEQYF. The CDR3 nucleotides are TGTGCCAGCAGCCTCGGACAGGGGGAGGTCTCCGAGCAGTACTTC.